A single sample gave rise to the 4 T cell receptor beta chains below, sequenced in a study of post-analysis software for immune sequencing data. No antigen has been assigned to these receptors. The TCR beta cDNA libraries contained unique molecular identifiers. Each CDR3 protein gets one entry after TCRdb re-called the PCR reads with MiXCR. The data hold hundreds of thousands of distinct CDR3 sequences, with about 32% observed a single time. General observations from the study: Five TRBV segments, including TRBV5-6, TRBV5-1 and TRBV20-1, were more frequent in patients than controls.

The sequenced sample was blood. Receptors originate from a girl aged 10-17 years with multiple sclerosis.

This clonotype was detected a few times. The gene calls are TRBV7-9 and TRBJ1-1, with D perhaps matching TRBD1 (5 bases). Germline V gene sequence: CDR1 SEHNR, CDR2 FQNEAQ (reference sequence). Trimming left V 5 bases short and J 3 bases short, with 13 bases between. This CDR3 comprises 14 residues. In DNA form, the CDR3 reads TGTGCCAGCAGCCCGACAGAGGAGGACACTGAAGCTTTCTTT. Its protein product is CASSPTEEDTEAFF.

This clonotype was seen a few times. This chain joins TRBV6-5 and TRBJ1-2, with D hard to call. Trimming shortened V by 6 bases and J by 8 bases, and 10 bases separated the two germline ends. The CDR3 is 11 amino acids. Germline V CDR1 and CDR2: MNHEY, SVGAGI. For the CDR3, the DNA is TGTGCCAGCAGCCACGACGGGGGCTACACCTTC. Translated: CASSHDGGYTF.

This clonotype was observed a few times. The genes are TRBV28 and TRBJ2-7; weak D call: TRBD2 (6 bases). There are 16 residues in the CDR3. CDR1 MDHEN and CDR2 SYDVKM come from the germline V gene. The ends were cut back, 5 bases at V and 0 bases at J, with 17 bases in the middle. In DNA, the CDR3 is TGTGCCAGCAGTGCAGGCGTACTAGCCCTCTCCTACGAGCAGTACTTC. This sequence encodes CASSAGVLALSYEQYF.

In this sample, this clonotype turned up a few times. The chain links TRBV20-1 to TRBJ2-7; D is perhaps TRBD1 (5 bases). The CDR3 contains 15 residues. Between the trimmed V and J ends, which lost 5 bases and 7 bases, there was a span of 24 bases. CDR1 is DFQATT, CDR2 SNEGSKA, per germline (reference sequence). Here the CDR3 DNA reads TGCAGTGCTCCCGCCAGGGCAGGCAAGGCGAAGGAGCAGTACTTC. Encoded protein: CSAPARAGKAKEQYF.